This T cell receptor beta chain comes out of a study of CD8+CD57+ T cells in acquired aplastic anemia. Genomic DNA templated the TCR beta VDJ and CDR3 profiling. TCRdb independently ran MiXCR on the reads; one entry per CDR3 protein. The sample holds approximately 220,000 distinct CDR3 sequences; more than 45% are singletons and the top ten take under 9%. The study's findings and limits: Both patients and controls carried the same twenty-nine CD8+ CDR3 sequences.

Patients chosen for sequencing had CD8+CD57+ cells that had expanded, as shown by flow cytometry. There were no patients without severe acquired aplastic anemia. Among the patients, none had received any therapy at the time of blood sampling. The germline CDR1 and CDR2 sequences are SGDLS and YYNGEE. This CDR3 spans 13 amino acids. The ends were cut back, 1 base at V and 1 base at J, with 5 bases in the middle. This clonotype was seen more than once but under ten times. Its antigen is not identified. No conserved phenylalanine or tryptophan is present at the end of the CDR3, so a read error is the likely explanation.

This clonotype originated in a human donor with aplastic anemia. Specimen: sorted CD4+, CD8+, or CD8+CD57+ T cells (not recorded which) from PBMCs. This chain uses TRBV9 with TRBJ1-1; perhaps TRBD1 as D (5 bases). DNA for the CDR3: TGTGCCAGCAGCGTAACAGGGAACACTGAAGCTTTCCTT. This gives the protein CASSVTGNTEAFL.